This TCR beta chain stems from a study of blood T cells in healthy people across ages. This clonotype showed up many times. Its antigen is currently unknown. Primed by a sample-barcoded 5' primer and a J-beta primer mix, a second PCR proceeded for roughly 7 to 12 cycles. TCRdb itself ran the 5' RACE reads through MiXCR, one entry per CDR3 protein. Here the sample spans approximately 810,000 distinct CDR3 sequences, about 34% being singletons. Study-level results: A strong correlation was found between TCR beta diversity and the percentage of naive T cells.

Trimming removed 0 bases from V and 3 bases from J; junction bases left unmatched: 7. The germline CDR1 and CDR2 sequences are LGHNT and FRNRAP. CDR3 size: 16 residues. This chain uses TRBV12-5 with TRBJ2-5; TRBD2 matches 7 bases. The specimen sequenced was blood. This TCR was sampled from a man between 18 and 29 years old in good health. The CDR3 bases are TGTGCTAGTGGTTTGGTGGGGAGGGTATTCGAAGAGACCCAGTACTTC. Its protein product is CASGLVGRVFEETQYF.